The subject of this entry is one TCR beta chain. The sample comes from a study of blood T cell repertoires in COVID-19. This CDR3 has 16 residues. Unmatched junction bases numbered 2, after V lost 1 base and J lost 3 bases. Germline assignment: CDR1 SGHVS and CDR2 FNYEAQ. This table comes from immunoSEQ multiplex PCR, and its TCRdb copy is limited to in-frame clones, with some not included. The table shows approximately 120,000 clones, with more than 80% occurring only once. The V gene is TRBV7-6, the J gene TRBJ2-5, with TRBD2 matching over 13 bases. This receptor was taken from a human donor in a cohort sampled during active COVID-19. Sequencing was done on a sample of peripheral blood. CDR3 amino acids: CASSLGTSGGKETQYF. The DNA of the CDR3 is TGTGCCAGCAGCTTAGGGACTAGCGGGGGCAAAGAGACCCAGTACTTC. The entire variable domain, with the rest obtained from reference TRBV7-6 and TRBJ2-5, is as follows: GAGVSQSPRYKVTKRGQDVALRCDPISGHVSLYWYRQALGQGPEFLTYFNYEAQQDKSGLPNDRFSAERPEGSISTLTIQRTEQRDSAMYRCASSLGTSGGKETQYFGPGTRLLVL.